This T cell receptor (beta chain) was recorded in a study of OX40 agonist ivuxolimab in advanced cancers. Study overall: The dose-escalation cohort was about 80% male, with a mean age of about 60 years, ranging about 23 to 90. Partial responses were observed in three patients, of whom one had hepatocellular carcinoma and two had cutaneous melanoma.

Here immunoSEQ multiplex PCR was the method, and the copy in TCRdb shows in-frame clones only, minus some. Among tens of thousands of clones listed, roughly 86% were seen once. The CDR3 is 17 amino acids. Germline CDR1 reads MDHEN; CDR2 reads SYDVKM. J lost 4 bases, V lost 4 bases, and 15 bases had no gene match. Notes on this clone: Its antigen is as yet unknown.

General study findings and limits: Among T cells, CD8+ cells averaged more expanded clones than CD4+ cells. At 0.1-3.0 mg/kg, partial responders had clonal expansion among the lowest observed.

The source material was CD4+ or CD8+ T cells sorted from blood, sampled in a trial of the OX40 agonist ivuxolimab. The source of this sequence is an adult with an advanced solid tumor such as melanoma, head and neck, liver or kidney cancer. V is TRBV28 and J is TRBJ2-5; 7 bases match TRBD1. The CDR3, as DNA: TGTGCCAGCAGTTCCCTCTCGTACAGGGGTCGAGGAGAGACCCAGTACTTC. Its protein product is CASSSLSYRGRGETQYF.